This T cell receptor beta chain emerged from a study of blood T cell repertoires in COVID-19. This clone has only one observation. Original handling: How many nucleated cells were present was estimated from reference gene primer amplification. Produced via immunoSEQ multiplex PCR; TCRdb's table is partial and in-frame only. V, J and clone size are taken as reported in that table, and D and trimming were inferred from the DNA itself. This sample has roughly 260,000 clones, with about nine tenths found just once. This CDR3 contains 18 residues. Trimming pared 4 bases from V and 2 bases from J, leaving 24 bases between. Per germline, CDR1 SGDLS and CDR2 YYNGEE. Living in 24 US areas, the participants were between roughly 18 and 90 years of age. Cohorts were assigned according to the clinical history that participants reported. Cohort 3 recovered donors had two negative PCRs, clearance, or symptom resolution.

This receptor was obtained from a woman between 18 and 29 years old who had recovered from COVID-19. The genes are TRBV9 and TRBJ1-1; D is possibly TRBD1 (5 bases). The sequencing input was PBMCs or T cells enriched from blood (not recorded which). The CDR3 region has the DNA TGTGCCAGCAGCCCCCACCTTTCGGCTGGGGGGAAAAACACTGAAGCTTTCTTT. This gives the protein CASSPHLSAGGKNTEAFF.